A single sample is the source of the 6 T cell receptor beta chains below, sequenced in a study of cytomegalovirus exposure and HLA in healthy donors (dated by TCRdb to 2015 to 2018). The library was produced with the immunoSEQ multiplex PCR assay. For the multiplex PCR, a mixture combining 60 forward primers for TCR Vbeta segments and 13 reverse primers for TCR Jbeta segments was used. Imported from immuneACCESS, the table was reduced by TCRdb to in-frame sequences with V and J called. These copies leave out some clones; in studies compared against another copy, an unresolved V gene accounts for under half, and the cause of the remainder is not known. The record for this sample contains about 52,000 clones. The top ten clones comprise approximately 13% of the sample. Sequenced material: PBMCs. Receptors originate from a woman aged 55-75 years in good health and CMV-seropositive.

V gene TRBV2 combines with J gene TRBJ1-4, with 8 bases that match TRBD1. Germline-derived CDR1 and CDR2 are SNHLY and FYNNEI. This CDR3 comprises 15 residues. Trimming at V came to 2 bases and at J to 10 bases, leaving 9 bases not matched to a gene. The CDR3 sequence is CASSESTGGAGKLFF. Written as DNA, the CDR3 is TGTGCCAGCAGTGAATCAACAGGGGGAGCTGGAAAACTGTTTTTT.

The chain has TRBV5-4 and TRBJ2-2, with 8 bases matching TRBD2. The CDR3 has 16 amino acids. The V gene end was trimmed by 4 bases and the J gene end by 3 bases; junction bases not matched to a gene: 8. Germline V gene lookup returns CDR1 SGHNT and CDR2 YYREEE (reference sequence). This chain's CDR3 is CASSPIRGGYTGELFF. The CDR3 DNA follows: TGTGCCAGCAGCCCCATTCGGGGGGGTTACACCGGGGAGCTGTTTTTT.

The chain carries TRBV6-5 and TRBJ1-5; possibly TRBD1 for D (5 bases). V gave up 6 bases and J gave up 2 bases, with 11 bases separating them. CDR3 length: 14 residues. Germline-derived CDR1 and CDR2 are MNHEY and SVGAGI. The CDR3 sequence: CASSPGVGNQPQHF. CDR3 nucleotides: TGTGCCAGCAGCCCGGGGGTAGGCAATCAGCCCCAGCATTTT.

This chain links TRBV27 with TRBJ2-7; a weak D match, TRBD2 (7 bases). The V end was cut by 5 bases, the J end by 3 bases, with 20 bases between. The germline CDR1 and CDR2 sequences are MNHEY and SMNVEV (reference sequence). This CDR3 comprises 16 residues. The CDR3 nucleotides read TGTGCCAGCAGTCCGAGGTCCTCGGGGGGCATCTACGAGCAGTACTTC. It yields the protein CASSPRSSGGIYEQYF.

This chain joins TRBV13 and TRBJ2-5; 7 bases match TRBD1. Germline V gene sequence: CDR1 PRHDT, CDR2 FYEKMQ (reference sequence). V lost 8 bases, J lost 1 base, and 1 base stayed unmatched. This CDR3 is 12 amino acids long. The CDR3 loop is CASGTAQETQYF. CDR3 nucleotide sequence: TGTGCCAGCGGGACAGCCCAAGAGACCCAGTACTTC. The whole variable domain, remainder taken from reference TRBV13 and TRBJ2-5, is AAGVIQSPRHLIKEKRETATLKCYPIPRHDTVYWYQQGPGQDPQFLISFYEKMQSDKGSIPDRFSAQQFSDYHSELNMSSLELGDSALYFCASGTAQETQYFGPGTRLLVL.

The chain employs TRBV6-5 and TRBJ1-2; 8 nucleotides match TRBD1. The germline V gene encodes CDR1 MNHEY and CDR2 SVGAGI. The length of the CDR3 is 13 residues. V lost 2 bases to trimming and J lost 8 bases; unmatched junction nucleotides: 4. The CDR3 protein is CASSYRTGFGYTF. CDR3 DNA: TGTGCCAGCAGTTACCGGACAGGGTTCGGCTACACCTTC.